These T cell receptor beta chains were read from a single sample in a study of blood T cells in healthy people across ages. From the 5' RACE reads, TCRdb called clonotypes with MiXCR, one entry per CDR3 protein. The sample has approximately 730,000 distinct CDR3 sequences; 50% to 65% are singletons. Input material: blood. These TCRs come from an elderly man in good health. Each CDR3 is given with its conserved first and last residue. The order of the fields is V gene, J gene, CDR3 protein.

V: TRBV12-3/TRBV12-4
J: .
CDR3: CASSLAQGAAYEQYF

V: TRBV27
J: TRBJ1-5
CDR3: CASSSPGLNQPQHF

V: TRBV6-6
J: TRBJ1-2
CDR3: CASSPGAGYTF

V: TRBV15
J: .
CDR3: CATSGGRGLYEQYF

V: TRBV24-1
J: .
CDR3: CATSPNGYEQYF

V: TRBV29-1
J: TRBJ1-2
CDR3: CSGGNLNYGYTF

V: TRBV7-2
J: TRBJ2-3
CDR3: CATGDSTDTQYF

V: TRBV20-1
J: TRBJ2-4
CDR3: CSVRTSGATKNIQYF

V: TRBV12-3/TRBV12-4
J: TRBJ2-6
CDR3: CASLVSGANVLTF

V: TRBV7-9
J: TRBJ2-2
CDR3: CASSSRGNTGELFF

V: TRBV20-1
J: TRBJ2-1
CDR3: CSAPPPGGNEQFF

V: TRBV29-1
J: TRBJ2-2
CDR3: CSANEGPANTGELFF

V: TRBV7-9
J: TRBJ1-1
CDR3: CASSSTGIEAFF

V: TRBV29-1
J: TRBJ2-7
CDR3: CSVGNYEQYF

V: TRBV2
J: TRBJ2-5
CDR3: CASDAAGEETQYF